This TCR beta chain came from a study of CD8 T cells in ankylosing spondylitis. Study findings and constraints: One TCR beta motif, made up of several highly homologous variants, appeared characteristic of ankylosing spondylitis blood. Reportedly, disease-linked clones are significantly enriched in ankylosing spondylitis patients' matched synovial fluid. Some motif variants were previously reported in reactive arthritis synovial fluid and blood.

A single record per CDR3 protein comes from TCRdb applying MiXCR to the 5' RACE reads. The table has approximately 350,000 distinct CDR3 sequences, 20% seen once. This clonotype was counted a few times. Its cognate antigen is unknown. CDR3 size: 17 residues. Germline loops: CDR1 MNHNS, CDR2 SASEGT. V was pared by 6 bases and J by 0 bases, with 21 bases between. Source material: blood, either unsorted or a sorted T cell fraction (not recorded which). The chain combines TRBV6-1 with TRBJ2-7; D is possibly TRBD1 or TRBD2 (5 bases each). This TCR came from a male donor with ankylosing spondylitis or in good health (not recorded which). The CDR3 reads CASRGLSRGPYSYEQYF. CDR3 nucleotides: TGTGCCAGCAGGGGTCTCTCTAGGGGACCTTACTCCTACGAGCAGTACTTC.